This T cell receptor (beta chain) was identified during a study of T-cell reconstitution after alpha-beta-depleted transplantation in children. Researchers prepared the TCRbeta library using unique molecular identifiers, the study reports. From the PCR reads, TCRdb called clonotypes with MiXCR, one entry per CDR3 protein. The sample has 200,000 to 250,000 distinct CDR3 sequences, around 9.6% seen once. The sample holds many counts of this clonotype. The CDR3 totals 14 residues. V lost 6 bases to trimming and J lost 6 bases, with 14 bases between them. Germline-derived CDR1 and CDR2 are SNHLY and FYNNEI.

The sample in question was PBMCs from the stem cell graft donor, obtained from the stem cell graft. The source of this sequence is a human donor who donated a stem cell graft to a child with acute lymphoblastic leukemia. The J gene is TRBJ2-2, the V gene TRBV2; either TRBD1 or TRBD2 may fit D (5 bases each). CDR3 loop: CASSRDETSGELFF. The CDR3 DNA is TGTGCCAGCAGCCGGGACGAGACGTCCGGGGAGCTGTTTTTT. Full variable domain (missing parts from reference TRBV2 and TRBJ2-2): EPEVTQTPSHQVTQMGQEVILRCVPISNHLYFYWYRQILGQKVEFLVSFYNNEISEKSEIFDDQFSVERPDGSNFTLKIRSTKLEDSAMYFCASSRDETSGELFFGEGSRLTVL.